This T cell receptor (beta chain) emerged from a study of CD8 T cells in ankylosing spondylitis. Study-wide points: It was reported that disease-linked clones were significantly enriched in matched ankylosing spondylitis synovial fluid. One TCR beta motif, made up of roughly eight highly homologous variants, appeared characteristic of ankylosing spondylitis blood.

TCRdb re-called the 5' RACE reads through MiXCR, storing one row per CDR3 protein. Of more than 250,000 distinct CDR3 sequences listed, 6.5% to 10% are singletons. There are a few counts of this clonotype. Its antigen is not known. Sequenced: blood, either unsorted or a sorted T cell fraction (not recorded which). The TCR was taken from a male donor with ankylosing spondylitis.

The CDR3 DNA reads as TGTGCCAGCAGCTTAAACGGAGATCCTTACAATGAGCAGTTCTTC. This encodes CASSLNGDPYNEQFF. This chain uses TRBV7-3 with TRBJ2-1; D is undetermined. This CDR3 is 15 amino acids long. The V end lost 1 base, the J end lost 4 bases, and 11 bases lay between the germline ends. Germline assignment: CDR1 SGHTA and CDR2 FQGTGA.